The 5 T cell receptor beta chains below come from one sample, sequenced in a study of T cells expressing NK-cell markers. TCRdb re-called the 5' RACE reads and gives one entry per CDR3 protein, without DNA. The sample is made up of 500,000 to 600,000 distinct CDR3 sequences, and the top ten hold roughly 3.6% of it. The specimen sequenced was blood T cells: a sorted CD56 or NKG2C T cell subset, CD4+ or CD8+ T cells, or bulk PBMC T cells (not recorded which). The receptors originated from a man aged 18 to 29 in good health.

J is TRBJ2-2 and V is TRBV20-1; lacking DNA, the TRBD2 call made by TCRdb goes unchecked. Germline assignment: CDR1 DFQATT and CDR2 SNEGSKA (reference sequence). The CDR3 consists of 14 residues. The CDR3 protein is CSARPLVGTGELFF.

The CDR3 here is CASSLASGTGGAGGYNEQFF. The V gene is TRBV7-2, the J gene TRBJ2-1; TCRdb's assignment of TRBD1 cannot be checked, as there is no DNA. Germline V lookup: CDR1 SGHTA, CDR2 FQGNSA. CDR3 length: 20 residues. Together with reference TRBV7-2 and TRBJ2-1, the CDR3 gives the full variable domain: GAGVSQSPSNKVTEKGKDVELRCDPISGHTALYWYRQSLGQGLEFLIYFQGNSAPDKSGLPSDRFSAERTGGSVSTLTIQRTQQEDSAVYLCASSLASGTGGAGGYNEQFFGPGTRLTVL.

V usage is TRBV9 and J usage is TRBJ2-4; TCRdb indicates TRBD2, and absent DNA this call remains unverified. Per the germline V gene, CDR1 is SGDLS and CDR2 is YYNGEE. The CDR3 consists of 21 residues. The CDR3 is CASTNLKGLAVQSLAKNIQYF. Variable domain in full (rest from reference TRBV9 and TRBJ2-4): DSGVTQTPKHLITATGQRVTLRCSPRSGDLSVYWYQQSLDQGLQFLIQYYNGEERAKGNILERFSAQQFPDLHSELNLSSLELGDSALYFCASTNLKGLAVQSLAKNIQYFGAGTRLSVL.

V is TRBV20-1 and J is TRBJ2-2; TCRdb proposes TRBD2, but this gene call is untestable without DNA. This CDR3 has 15 residues. From germline, CDR1 is DFQATT and CDR2 SNEGSKA (reference sequence). The CDR3 sequence: CSANPPAGSTGELFF.

The chain is built from TRBV5-6 and TRBJ2-3; the TCRdb D gene call, TRBD2, has no DNA to confirm it. The germline gives CDR1 SGHDT, CDR2 YYEEEE. This CDR3 region has 18 residues. The CDR3 loop is CASSLKRGGRAREDTQYF.